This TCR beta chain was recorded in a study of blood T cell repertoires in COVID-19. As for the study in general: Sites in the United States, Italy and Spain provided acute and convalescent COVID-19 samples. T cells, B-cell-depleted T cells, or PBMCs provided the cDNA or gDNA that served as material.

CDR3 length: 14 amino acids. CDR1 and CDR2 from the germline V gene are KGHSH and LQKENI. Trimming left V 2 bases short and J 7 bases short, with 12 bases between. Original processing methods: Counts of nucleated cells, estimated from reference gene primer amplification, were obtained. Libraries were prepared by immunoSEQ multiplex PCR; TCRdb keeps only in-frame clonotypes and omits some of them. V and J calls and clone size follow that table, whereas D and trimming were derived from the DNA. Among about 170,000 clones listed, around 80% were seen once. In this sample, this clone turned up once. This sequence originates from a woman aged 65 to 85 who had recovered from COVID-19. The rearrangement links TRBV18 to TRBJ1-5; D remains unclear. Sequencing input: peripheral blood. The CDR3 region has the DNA TGTGCCAGCTCACCAACGCCCGGTCTCCAGCCCCAGCATTTT. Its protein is CASSPTPGLQPQHF. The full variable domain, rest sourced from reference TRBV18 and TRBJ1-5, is NAGVMQNPRHLVRRRGQEARLRCSPMKGHSHVYWYRQLPEEGLKFMVYLQKENIIDESGMPKERFSAEFPKEGPSILRIQQVVRGDSAAYFCASSPTPGLQPQHFGDGTRLSIL.